The sequence of this T cell receptor beta chain was determined in a study of T cell changes during pregnancy in multiple sclerosis. Germline V gene sequence: CDR1 SGDLS, CDR2 YYNGEE. V lost 0 bases, J lost 2 bases, and 6 bases stayed unmatched. The CDR3 is made up of 16 amino acids. Repertoires were generated with immunoSEQ multiplex PCR, while TCRdb's copy carries only in-frame clones and drops some. The sample contains more than 65,000 clones, around nine tenths of which appear only once. This rearrangement joins TRBV9 to TRBJ2-3; TRBD2 aligns across 7 bases. Sequenced here: peripheral blood, sampled before pregnancy. This receptor was taken from a female donor with multiple sclerosis, enrolled in a pregnancy study. In nucleotides, the CDR3 is TGTGCCAGCAGCGTAGAGACTAGCCGGCCCACAGATACGCAGTATTTT. Translating it yields CASSVETSRPTDTQYF. Combining the CDR3 with reference TRBV9 and TRBJ2-3 gives the whole variable domain DSGVTQTPKHLITATGQRVTLRCSPRSGDLSVYWYQQSLDQGLQFLIQYYNGEERAKGNILERFSAQQFPDLHSELNLSSLELGDSALYFCASSVETSRPTDTQYFGPGTRLTVL.